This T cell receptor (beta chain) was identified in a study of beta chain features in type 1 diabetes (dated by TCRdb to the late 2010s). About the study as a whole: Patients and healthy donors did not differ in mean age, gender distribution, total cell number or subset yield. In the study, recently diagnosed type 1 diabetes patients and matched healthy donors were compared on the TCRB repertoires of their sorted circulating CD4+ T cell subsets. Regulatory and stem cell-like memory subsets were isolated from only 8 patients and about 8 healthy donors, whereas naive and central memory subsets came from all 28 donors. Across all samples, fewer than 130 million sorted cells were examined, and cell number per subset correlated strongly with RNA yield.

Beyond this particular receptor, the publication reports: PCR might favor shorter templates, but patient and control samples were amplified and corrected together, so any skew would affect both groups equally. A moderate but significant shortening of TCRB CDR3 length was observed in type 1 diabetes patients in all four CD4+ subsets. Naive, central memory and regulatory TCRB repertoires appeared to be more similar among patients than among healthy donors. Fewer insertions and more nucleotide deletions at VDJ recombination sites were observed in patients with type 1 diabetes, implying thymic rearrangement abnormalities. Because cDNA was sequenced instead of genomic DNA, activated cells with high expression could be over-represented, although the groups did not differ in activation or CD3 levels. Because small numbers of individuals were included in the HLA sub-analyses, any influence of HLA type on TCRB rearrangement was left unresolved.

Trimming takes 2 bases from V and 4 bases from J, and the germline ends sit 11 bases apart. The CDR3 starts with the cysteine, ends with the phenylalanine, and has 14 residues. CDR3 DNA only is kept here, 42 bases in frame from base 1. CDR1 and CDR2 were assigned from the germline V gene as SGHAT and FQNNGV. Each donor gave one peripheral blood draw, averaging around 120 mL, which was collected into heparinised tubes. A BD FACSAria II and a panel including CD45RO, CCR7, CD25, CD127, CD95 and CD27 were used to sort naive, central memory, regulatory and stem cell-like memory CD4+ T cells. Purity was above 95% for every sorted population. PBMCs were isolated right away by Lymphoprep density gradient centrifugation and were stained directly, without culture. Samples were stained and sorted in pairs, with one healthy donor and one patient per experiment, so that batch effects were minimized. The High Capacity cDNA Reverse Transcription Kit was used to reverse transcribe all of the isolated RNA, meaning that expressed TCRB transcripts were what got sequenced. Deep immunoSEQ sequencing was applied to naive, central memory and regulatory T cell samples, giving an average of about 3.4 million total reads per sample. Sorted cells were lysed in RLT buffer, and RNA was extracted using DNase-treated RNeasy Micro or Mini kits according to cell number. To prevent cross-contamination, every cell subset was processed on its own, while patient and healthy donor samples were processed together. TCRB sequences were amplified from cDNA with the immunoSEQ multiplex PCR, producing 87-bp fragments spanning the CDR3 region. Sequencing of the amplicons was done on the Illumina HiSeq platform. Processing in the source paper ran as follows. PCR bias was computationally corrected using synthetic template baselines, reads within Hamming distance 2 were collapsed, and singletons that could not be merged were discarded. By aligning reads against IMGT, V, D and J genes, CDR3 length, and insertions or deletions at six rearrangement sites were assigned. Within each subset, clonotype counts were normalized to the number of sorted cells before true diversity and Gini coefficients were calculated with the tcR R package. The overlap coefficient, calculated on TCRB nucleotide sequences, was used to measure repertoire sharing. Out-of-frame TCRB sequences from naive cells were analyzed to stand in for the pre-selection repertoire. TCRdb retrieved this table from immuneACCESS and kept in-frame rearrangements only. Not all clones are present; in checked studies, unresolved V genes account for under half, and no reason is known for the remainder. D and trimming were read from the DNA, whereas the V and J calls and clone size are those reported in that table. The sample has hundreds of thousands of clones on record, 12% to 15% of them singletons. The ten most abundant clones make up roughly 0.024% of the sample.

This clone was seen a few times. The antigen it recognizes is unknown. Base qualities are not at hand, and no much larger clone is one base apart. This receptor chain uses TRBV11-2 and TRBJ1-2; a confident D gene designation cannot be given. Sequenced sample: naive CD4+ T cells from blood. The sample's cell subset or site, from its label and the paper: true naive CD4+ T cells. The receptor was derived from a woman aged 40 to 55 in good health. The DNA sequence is TGTGCCAGCAGCTTAACAGAAACCACCTATGGCTACACCTTC. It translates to CASSLTETTYGYTF.